What follows are 5 T cell receptor beta chains derived from one specimen sequenced in a study of T cell responses to AZD1222 COVID-19 vaccine (dated by TCRdb to the early 2020s). The time point label of this sample denotes: about 28 days (+/-7) after the second vaccine dose. Preparation of the library involved the immunoSEQ multiplex PCR assay. TCRdb limited this immuneACCESS table to in-frame rearrangements with V and J called. A share of clones is missing; checked studies link under half to unresolved V genes, and the rest is unexplained. For this sample there are about 84,000 clones; around 85% appear just once. The ten largest clones add up to about 10% of the sample. The material sequenced was peripheral blood, taken 28 days after the second AZD1222 dose. The receptor source for this set is an adult who received the AZD1222 COVID-19 vaccine.

This chain uses TRBV18 with TRBJ2-6, with D hard to call. V dropped 4 bases and J dropped 1 base, with 5 bases sitting between them. Germline loops: CDR1 KGHSH, CDR2 LQKENI. The CDR3 loop spans 14 amino acids. This CDR3 is CASSLKSGANVLTF. CDR3 DNA sequence: TGTGCCAGCTCACTAAAGTCTGGGGCCAACGTCCTGACTTTC. The full variable domain, in which reference TRBV18 and TRBJ2-6 provide the parts outside the CDR3, is NAGVMQNPRHLVRRRGQEARLRCSPMKGHSHVYWYRQLPEEGLKFMVYLQKENIIDESGMPKERFSAEFPKEGPSILRIQQVVRGDSAAYFCASSLKSGANVLTFGAGSRLTVL.

This clone was detected once. The rearrangement joins TRBV27 to TRBJ1-1; maybe TRBD1 (5 bases). Germline V CDR1 and CDR2: MNHEY, SMNVEV (reference sequence). The CDR3 loop spans 13 amino acids. With 6 bases removed from V and 4 bases from J, the gap between germline ends came to 12 bases. The DNA of the CDR3 is TGTGCCAGCAGGCAGAACGGGGGCACTGAAGCTTTCTTT. Its translation is CASRQNGGTEAFF.

This chain joins TRBV19 and TRBJ1-1, with D possibly TRBD1 on 6 matching bases. CDR1 LNHDA and CDR2 SQIVND come from the germline V gene (reference sequence). The V and J ends lost 6 bases and 1 base respectively, with 9 bases between them. The CDR3 runs to 13 residues. The CDR3 spells CASREQGNTEAFF. The CDR3 region has the DNA TGTGCCAGTAGGGAACAGGGGAACACTGAAGCTTTCTTT.

The CDR3, as DNA: TGTGCCACCAGCAGAGATTCGGGGTGGTACGGCTACACCTTC. It translates to CATSRDSGWYGYTF. V is TRBV15 and J is TRBJ1-2; no clear D gene. From germline, CDR1 is LNHNV and CDR2 YYDKDF (reference sequence). Trimming stripped 0 bases from V and 8 bases from J, with 13 bases between. This CDR3 has 14 residues.

The J gene is TRBJ1-1, the V gene TRBV7-8, with D possibly being TRBD1 (5 bases). V lost 4 bases and J lost 3, with 12 bases in between. The CDR3 consists of 14 residues. Germline V gene data show CDR1 as SGHVS and CDR2 as FQNEAQ. Here the CDR3 reads CASSSRGRDTEAFF. For the CDR3, the DNA is TGTGCCAGCAGCTCCCGGGGCAGGGACACTGAAGCTTTCTTT.